Given below is one TCR beta chain in context. The sample is drawn from a study of Ad26.COV2.S vaccination and SARS-CoV-2 variants. Produced via immunoSEQ multiplex PCR; TCRdb's table is partial and in-frame only. The sample consists of 300,000 to 400,000 clones, about nine tenths of them appearing once. Noted treatment: roughly 19 received Ad26.COV2.S at low or high dose, single or two shots; several received placebo; per-sample allocation not given. Sampling occurred on day 63 after the first vaccine or placebo injection. Germline assignment: CDR1 MNHNS and CDR2 SASEGT. The CDR3 extends over 18 amino acids. V was pared by 2 bases and J by 2 bases, with 19 bases between.

The chain employs TRBV6-1 and TRBJ2-1; D might be TRBD1 or TRBD2, each matching 5 bases. The source material was peripheral blood, sampled in a trial of Ad26.COV2.S vaccine versus placebo. The clonotype was recovered from a person between 18 and 60 years old who received the Ad26.COV2.S COVID-19 vaccine or a placebo. This CDR3 reads CASSESEVWGMAYNEQFF. In DNA form, the CDR3 reads TGTGCCAGCAGTGAATCGGAGGTCTGGGGCATGGCCTACAATGAGCAGTTCTTC.